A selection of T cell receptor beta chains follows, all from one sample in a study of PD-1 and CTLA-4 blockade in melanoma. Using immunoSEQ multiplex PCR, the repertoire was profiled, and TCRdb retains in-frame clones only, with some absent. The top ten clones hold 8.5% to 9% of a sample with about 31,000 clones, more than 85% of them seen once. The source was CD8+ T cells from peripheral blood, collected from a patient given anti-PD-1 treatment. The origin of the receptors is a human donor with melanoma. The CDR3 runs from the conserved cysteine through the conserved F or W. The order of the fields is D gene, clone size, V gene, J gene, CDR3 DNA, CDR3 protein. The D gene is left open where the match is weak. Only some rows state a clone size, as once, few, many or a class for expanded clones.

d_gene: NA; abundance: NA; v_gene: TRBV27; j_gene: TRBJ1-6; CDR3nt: TGTGCCAGCAGCCAGATGAGCTCCTATAATTCACCCCTCCACTTT; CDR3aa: CASSQMSSYNSPLHF
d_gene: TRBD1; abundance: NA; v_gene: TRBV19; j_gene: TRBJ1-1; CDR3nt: TGTGCCAGTAGTTGGGGGACAGGCCGGGGAGCTTTCTTT; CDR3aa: CASSWGTGRGAFF
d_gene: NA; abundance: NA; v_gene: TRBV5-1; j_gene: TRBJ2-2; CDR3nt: TGCGCCAGCAGTTATACGACCGGGGAGCTGTTTTTT; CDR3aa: CASSYTTGELFF
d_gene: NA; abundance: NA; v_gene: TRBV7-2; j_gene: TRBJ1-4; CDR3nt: TGTGCCAGCAGAGAGACAGCGTATAATGAAAAACTGTTTTTT; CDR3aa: CASRETAYNEKLFF
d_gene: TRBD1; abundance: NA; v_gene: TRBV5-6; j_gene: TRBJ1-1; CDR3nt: TGTGCCAGCAGCTTCGCAGGGGGCATGAACACTGAAGCTTTCTTT; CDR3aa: CASSFAGGMNTEAFF
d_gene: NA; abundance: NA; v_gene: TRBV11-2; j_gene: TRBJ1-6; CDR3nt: TGTGCCAGCAGCGACCTAAGCGGGAATTCACCCCTCCACTTT; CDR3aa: CASSDLSGNSPLHF
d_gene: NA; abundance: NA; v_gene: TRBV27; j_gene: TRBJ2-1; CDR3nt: TGTGCCAGCAGTTTAGATTCGGGAGTTATGAATGAGCAGTTCTTC; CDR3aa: CASSLDSGVMNEQFF
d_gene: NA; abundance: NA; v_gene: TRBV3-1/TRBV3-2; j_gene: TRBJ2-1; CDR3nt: TGTGCCAGCAGCCTCCACAATGAGCAGTTCTTC; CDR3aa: CASSLHNEQFF
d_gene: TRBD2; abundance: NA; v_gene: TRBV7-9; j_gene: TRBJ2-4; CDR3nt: TGTGCCAGCAGCCCGGCGGGGGAAGTCATTCAGTACTTC; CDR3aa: CASSPAGEVIQYF
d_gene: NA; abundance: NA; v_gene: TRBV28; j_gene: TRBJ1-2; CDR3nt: TGTGCCAGCACCCTGGTTGGGCAGGGAAACTATGGCTACACCTTC; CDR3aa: CASTLVGQGNYGYTF
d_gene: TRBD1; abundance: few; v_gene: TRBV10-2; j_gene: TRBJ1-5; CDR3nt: TGCGCCAGCAGTGGAGGACAGGAGTATCAGCCCCAGCATTTT; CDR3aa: CASSGGQEYQPQHF
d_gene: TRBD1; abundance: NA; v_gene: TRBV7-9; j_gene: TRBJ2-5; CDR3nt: TGTGCCAGCAGCTTAGGGGACAGCGCAGCCCCAGAGACCCAGTACTTC; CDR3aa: CASSLGDSAAPETQYF
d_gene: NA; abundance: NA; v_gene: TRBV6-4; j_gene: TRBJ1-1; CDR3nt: TGTGCCAGCAGTGACTCGATAGGAGACACTGAAGCTTTCTTT; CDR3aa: CASSDSIGDTEAFF
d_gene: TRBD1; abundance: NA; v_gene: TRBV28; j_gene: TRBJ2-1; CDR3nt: TGTGCCAGCAGTTCACCGGACAGGTGGCCCTACAATGAGCAGTTCTTC; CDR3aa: CASSSPDRWPYNEQFF
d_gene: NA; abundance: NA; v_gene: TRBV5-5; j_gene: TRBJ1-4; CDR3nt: TGTGCCAGCAGCCCGAGCGGGGGGTCTAATGAAAAACTGTTTTTT; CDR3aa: CASSPSGGSNEKLFF
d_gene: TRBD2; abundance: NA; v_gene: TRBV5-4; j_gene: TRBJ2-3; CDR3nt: TGTGCCAGCAGCCCCGAGGAGCGGGGGGGCCCAGATACGCAGTATTTT; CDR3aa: CASSPEERGGPDTQYF
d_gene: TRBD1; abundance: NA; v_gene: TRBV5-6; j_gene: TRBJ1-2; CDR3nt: TGTGCCAGCAGCGTCTCCCCCGGGACAGGGGCTGGCTACACCTTC; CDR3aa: CASSVSPGTGAGYTF
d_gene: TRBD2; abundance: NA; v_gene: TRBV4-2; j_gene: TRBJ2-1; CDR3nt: TGTGCCAGCAGCCAAGATCTCGCTAGCGGGGGTTCTGAGCAGTTCTTC; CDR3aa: CASSQDLASGGSEQFF
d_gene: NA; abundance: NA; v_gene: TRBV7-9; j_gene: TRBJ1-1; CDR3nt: TGTGCCAGCAGCTGGGGGACCGTTGAGGCTTTCTTT; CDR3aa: CASSWGTVEAFF
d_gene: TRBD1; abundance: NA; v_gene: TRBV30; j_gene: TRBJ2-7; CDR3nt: TGTGCCTGGAGTTTAGGACAGGGGGGGGCCTTCTACGAGCAGTACTTC; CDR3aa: CAWSLGQGGAFYEQYF
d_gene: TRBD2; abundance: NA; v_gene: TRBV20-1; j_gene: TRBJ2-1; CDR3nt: TGCAGTGCTAGTCCGGTTGGGGAGGGCGTTGAGCAGTTCTTC; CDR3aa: CSASPVGEGVEQFF
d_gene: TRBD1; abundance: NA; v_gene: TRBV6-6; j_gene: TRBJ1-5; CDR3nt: TGTGCCAGCAGTTACTGGGACAGGGGTAGCAATCAGCCCCAGCATTTT; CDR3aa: CASSYWDRGSNQPQHF
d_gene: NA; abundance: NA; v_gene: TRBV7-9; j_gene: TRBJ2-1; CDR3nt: TGTGCCAGCAGCTTAGCAGGGGGGCCGGACAATGAGCAGTTCTTC; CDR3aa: CASSLAGGPDNEQFF
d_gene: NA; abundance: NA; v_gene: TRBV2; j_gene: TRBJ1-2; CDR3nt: TGTGCCCACGGTGGCTACACCTTC; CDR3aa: CAHGGYTF
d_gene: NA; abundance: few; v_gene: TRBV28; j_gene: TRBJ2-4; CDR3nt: TGTGCCAGCGGACCGGGGAACATTCAGTACTTC; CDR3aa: CASGPGNIQYF
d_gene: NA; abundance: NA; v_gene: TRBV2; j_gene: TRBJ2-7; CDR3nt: TGTGCCAGCAAGACAGGGGTCCTAGCGGCCACGTATACTTACGAGCAGTACTTC; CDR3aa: CASKTGVLAATYTYEQYF
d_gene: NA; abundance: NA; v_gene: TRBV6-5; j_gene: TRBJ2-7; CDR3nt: TGTGCCAGCAGTTACGGGGCTCCCTACGAGCAGTACTTC; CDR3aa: CASSYGAPYEQYF
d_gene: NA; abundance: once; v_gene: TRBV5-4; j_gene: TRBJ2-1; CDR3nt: TGTGCCAGCAGCTTGGGAGAGGGGATTGAGCAGTTCTTC; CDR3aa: CASSLGEGIEQFF
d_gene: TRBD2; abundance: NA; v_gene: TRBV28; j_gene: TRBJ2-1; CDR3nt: TGTGCCAGCAGAAATAGCGGGAGAGAATTCCACAATGAGCAGTTCTTC; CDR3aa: CASRNSGREFHNEQFF
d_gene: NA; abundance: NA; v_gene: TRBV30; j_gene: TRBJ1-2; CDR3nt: TGTGCCTGGATACCCACCGGGCCACTCTATGGCTACACCTTC; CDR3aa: CAWIPTGPLYGYTF
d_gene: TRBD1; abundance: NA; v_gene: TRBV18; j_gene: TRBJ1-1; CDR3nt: TGTGCCAGCTCAGTCCGACAGGGGGCCACTGAAGCTTTCTTT; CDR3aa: CASSVRQGATEAFF
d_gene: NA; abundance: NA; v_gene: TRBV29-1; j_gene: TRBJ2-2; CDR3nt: TGCAGCGTTGCTTTTTGGGGAGAGGGGACCGGGGAGCTGTTTTTT; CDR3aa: CSVAFWGEGTGELFF
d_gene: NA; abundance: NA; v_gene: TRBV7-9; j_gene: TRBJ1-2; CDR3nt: TGTGCCAGCAGATCGCACAGGGATCATAACTATGGCTACACCTTC; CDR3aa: CASRSHRDHNYGYTF
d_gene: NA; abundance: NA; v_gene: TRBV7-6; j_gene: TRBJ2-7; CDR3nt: TGTGCCAGCAGCTCGACGATAGGGGGGTCCGAGCAGTACTTC; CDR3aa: CASSSTIGGSEQYF
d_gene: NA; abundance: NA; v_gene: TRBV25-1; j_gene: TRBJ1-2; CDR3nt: TGTGCCAGCAGTGGCGGCTATGGCTACACCTTC; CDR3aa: CASSGGYGYTF